The present T cell receptor beta chain was sequenced within a study of blood T cell repertoires in COVID-19. As for the study in general: Sources were T cells, B-cell-depleted T cells, or PBMCs; the material itself was cDNA or gDNA.

This CDR3 is 13 amino acids long. Trimming removed 3 bases at V and 7 bases at J, with 12 bases between. The germline V gene encodes CDR1 MDHEN and CDR2 SYDVKM. Original data processing: The authors estimated nucleated cell counts from reference gene primer amplification. Assay: immunoSEQ multiplex PCR; the TCRdb copy retains only in-frame clones and omits some. Clone size and the V and J calls come from that table; the DNA yielded D and trimming. The sample lists around 230,000 clones, 86% occurring once. A Seattle source enrolled patients during active infection and followed them longitudinally. This chain uses TRBV28 with TRBJ1-2; possible D gene TRBD1, 5 bases. The sequence derives from a man over 45 with COVID-19, enrolled during active disease. Input material: peripheral blood. CDR3 DNA: TGTGCCAGCAGTTTTACTCAGGGCCCTGGCTACACCTTC. Its protein product is CASSFTQGPGYTF.